These 12 T cell receptor beta chains were sequenced from one sample in a study of blood T cell repertoires in COVID-19. Only in-frame clones appear in the TCRdb table, and some are missing; sequencing was by immunoSEQ multiplex PCR. The sample lists some 150,000 clones; roughly four fifths were seen once. Sequenced sample: peripheral blood. These receptors all stem from a human donor with acute or convalescent COVID-19. The donor label of this sample is uncertain.

V gene TRBV2 combines with J gene TRBJ2-3; 7 bases fit TRBD2. The CDR3 is 17 amino acids. CDR1 is SNHLY and CDR2 is FYNNEI in the germline V gene. V lost 2 bases to trimming and J lost 1 base; unmatched junction nucleotides: 9. CDR3 sequence reads: CASSEYPFAGGTDTQYF. For the CDR3, the DNA is TGTGCCAGCAGTGAATATCCATTCGCGGGGGGCACAGATACGCAGTATTTT.

This clone came up once. The CDR3, as DNA: TGTGCCAGCAGCTTACAGGGGCTGGCGGGAAACACCATATATTTT. Its protein product is CASSLQGLAGNTIYF. This chain joins TRBV6-6 and TRBJ1-3, with TRBD1 matching 7 bases. CDR3 length: 15 amino acids. Looked up from germline, CDR1 is MNHNY and CDR2 is SVGAGI (reference sequence). V was pared by 6 bases and J by 4 bases, with 9 bases of the junction left unmatched.

The chain combines TRBV4-1 with TRBJ1-3; D is possibly TRBD1 (6 bases). Trimming left V 4 bases short and J 0 bases short, with 10 bases between. Germline V gives CDR1 MGHRA, CDR2 YSYEKL. The CDR3 runs to 15 residues. The CDR3, as DNA: TGCGCCAGCAGCCCGACAGGTTCCTCTGGAAACACCATATATTTT. It codes for CASSPTGSSGNTIYF.

The rearrangement joins TRBV11-3 to TRBJ2-1; 7 positions agree with TRBD1. CDR3 length: 18 residues. V shed 1 base and J 4 bases; nucleotides not matched to a gene: 13. Per germline, CDR1 SGHNT and CDR2 YENEEA. The DNA for the CDR3 is TGTGCCAGCAGCTTAGGACCCGGACGGGACAGACTATACAATGAGCAGTTCTTC. This encodes CASSLGPGRDRLYNEQFF.

The chain combines TRBV6-1 with TRBJ2-5; 13 bases are shared with TRBD2. J was trimmed by 8 bases and V by 0 bases; bases with no gene match: 24. This CDR3 has 22 residues. Germline CDR1 MNHNS, CDR2 SASEGT. CDR3 coding DNA: TGTGCCAGCAGTGAAGCGGAACGTAGTAGACTAGCGGGGGGCCGGGCCTACGAAACCCAGTACTTC. This translates into CASSEAERSRLAGGRAYETQYF.

The chain combines TRBV28 with TRBJ2-2, with a possible D match to TRBD1 (6 bases). V dropped 4 bases and J dropped 1 base, with 16 bases sitting between them. This CDR3 has 17 amino acids. Germline assignment: CDR1 MDHEN and CDR2 SYDVKM. CDR3 sequence (DNA): TGTGCCAGCAGTTCCACACCGGGACAATGGAACACCGGGGAGCTGTTTTTT. Amino acid sequence: CASSSTPGQWNTGELFF.

This clone was observed once. The chain links TRBV3-1 (or the pseudogene TRBV3-2) to TRBJ1-1; tentative D call: TRBD1 (5 bases). Germline CDR1 LGHDT, CDR2 YNNKEL (reference sequence). This CDR3 is built from 14 residues. V was clipped by 4 bases and J by 2 bases, with 11 bases between them. CDR3 sequence reads: CASSPAQGNTEAFF. The CDR3 DNA follows: TGTGCCAGCAGCCCAGCCCAGGGTAACACTGAAGCTTTCTTT.

The chain joins TRBV5-6 to TRBJ1-6, with a weak D call TRBD1 (6 bases). This CDR3 contains 14 residues. In germline, CDR1 is SGHDT, CDR2 YYEEEE. Trimming stripped 0 bases from V and 10 bases from J, with 11 bases between. The CDR3: CASSLARGKSPLHF. The CDR3 region has the DNA TGTGCCAGCAGCTTGGCCAGGGGAAAGTCACCCCTCCACTTT.

The chain is built from TRBV7-9 and TRBJ1-2; D is possibly TRBD1 (5 bases). From germline, CDR1 is SEHNR and CDR2 FQNEAQ (reference sequence). Between the trimmed V and J ends, which lost 5 bases and 0 bases, there was a span of 22 bases. This CDR3 spans 18 amino acids. CDR3 amino acids: CASSPLGSATAPNYGYTF. CDR3 in DNA: TGTGCCAGCAGCCCCCTCGGGTCTGCGACAGCCCCTAACTATGGCTACACCTTC.

The chain uses TRBV6-5 and TRBJ2-1; 7 positions match TRBD1. The V gene end was trimmed by 8 bases and the J gene end by 3 bases; junction bases not matched to a gene: 1. The CDR3 loop spans 12 amino acids. Germline assignment: CDR1 MNHEY and CDR2 SVGAGI. CDR3 sequence reads: CASGTVYNEQFF. The DNA of the CDR3 is TGTGCCAGCGGGACAGTCTACAATGAGCAGTTCTTC.

The chain combines TRBV5-1 with TRBJ2-1; 9 bases fit TRBD2. Germline loops: CDR1 SGHRS, CDR2 YFSETQ. Trimming at V came to 0 bases and at J to 9 bases, leaving 7 bases not matched to a gene. The CDR3 is 15 residues long. CDR3 in amino acids: CASSLASSGSGEQFF. The CDR3 DNA reads TGCGCCAGCAGCTTGGCTAGTAGCGGGAGCGGTGAGCAGTTCTTC. The full variable domain, in which reference TRBV5-1 and TRBJ2-1 provide the parts outside the CDR3, is KAGVTQTPRYLIKTRGQQVTLSCSPISGHRSVSWYQQTPGQGLQFLFEYFSETQRNKGNFPGRFSGRQFSNSRSEMNVSTLELGDSALYLCASSLASSGSGEQFFGPGTRLTVL.

This clone has more than one count but fewer than ten. This rearrangement joins TRBV4-1 to TRBJ2-2; 7 bases map to TRBD2. Germline assignment: CDR1 MGHRA and CDR2 YSYEKL. The CDR3 totals 18 residues. V lost 0 bases, J lost 0 bases, and 7 bases stayed unmatched. The CDR3 coding sequence is TGCGCCAGCAGCCAAGATATGGGACTACTCCCGAACACCGGGGAGCTGTTTTTT. Its protein is CASSQDMGLLPNTGELFF.